What follows are 30 T cell receptor beta chains derived from one specimen sequenced in a study of CD8+CD57+ T cells in acquired aplastic anemia. The TCR beta profiling, which covered VDJ combination and CDR3 sequence, was carried out using genomic DNA as the template. TCRdb analysed the reads with MiXCR anew, one entry per CDR3 protein. The sample has around 140,000 distinct CDR3 sequences, 35% to 50% seen once. Sequencing was carried out using sorted CD4+, CD8+, or CD8+CD57+ T cells (not recorded which) from PBMCs. The source is a human donor in good health, serving as a control.

The sample holds many counts of this clonotype. The gene calls are TRBV19 and TRBJ1-2, with D unresolved. The CDR3 consists of 15 residues. CDR1 is LNHDA, CDR2 SQIVND, per germline (reference sequence). V was clipped by 0 bases and J by 0 bases, with 8 bases between them. The CDR3: CASSIEGITNYGYTF. In DNA, the CDR3 is TGTGCCAGTAGTATAGAAGGGATTACTAACTATGGCTACACCTTC.

The chain uses TRBV19 and TRBJ2-6, with D unresolved. The CDR3 length is 14 residues. CDR1 is LNHDA and CDR2 is SQIVND in the germline V gene (reference sequence). Trimming took off 6 bases at V and 0 bases at J, with 6 bases between the two ends. CDR3 residues: CASRIDSGANVLTF. The CDR3 DNA reads as TGTGCCAGTAGGATCGACTCTGGGGCCAACGTCCTGACTTTC.

This clonotype was observed at least ten times. The V and J genes are TRBV9 and TRBJ2-1; TRBD1 aligns across 7 bases. The CDR3 extends over 16 amino acids. Germline V lookup: CDR1 SGDLS, CDR2 YYNGEE. With 0 bases clipped from V and 3 bases from J, the junction kept 6 bases outside the gene matches. The CDR3 nucleotides read TGTGCCAGCAGCGTAGATTCGACAGGGATCTACAATGAGCAGTTCTTC. Translating it yields CASSVDSTGIYNEQFF.

This clonotype was seen more than once but under ten times. With a much larger clone just one base away, this may be a read error. The rearrangement joins TRBV20-1 to TRBJ1-1; D unresolved. The length of the CDR3 is 12 residues. Germline lookup yields CDR1 DFQATT and CDR2 SNEGSKA (reference sequence). This CDR3 reads CSARDMNTEALF. The DNA of the CDR3 is TGCAGTGCTAGAGATATGAACACTGAAGCTCTCTTT.

The rearrangement uses TRBV6-2 or TRBV6-3 and TRBJ2-7; 10 nucleotides line up with TRBD1. J was trimmed by 2 bases and V by 4 bases; bases with no gene match: 5. CDR1 is MNHEY, CDR2 SVGEGT, per germline. This CDR3 is 15 amino acids long. The CDR3 spells CASSSYGQGAYEQYF. The DNA of the CDR3 is TGTGCCAGCAGTTCATACGGACAGGGGGCCTACGAGCAGTACTTC.

The CDR3 spells CASSQGTVYGYTF. In nucleotides, the CDR3 is TGTGCCAGCAGCCAGGGGACAGTCTATGGCTACACCTTC. The V and J genes are TRBV7-3 and TRBJ1-2, with 7 bases matching TRBD1. From germline, CDR1 is SGHTA and CDR2 FQGTGA. Trimming took 5 bases from V and 4 from J; bases not matched to a gene: 4. The CDR3 consists of 13 residues.

This clonotype was recorded many times. V and J are TRBV3-1 and TRBJ2-7, with TRBD2 matching 10 bases. The CDR3 loop spans 15 amino acids. Per the germline V gene, CDR1 is LGHDT and CDR2 is YNNKEL (reference sequence). The V segment lost 4 bases and the J segment 2 bases; nucleotides outside the gene matches: 5. CDR3 amino acids: CASSPGLAVTYEQYF. CDR3 in DNA: TGTGCCAGCAGCCCTGGACTAGCGGTAACCTACGAGCAGTACTTC.

This clonotype was found many times. This chain joins TRBV10-3 and TRBJ1-1, with D perhaps matching TRBD1 (6 bases). This CDR3 comprises 14 residues. The V and J ends lost 4 bases and 3 bases respectively, with 12 bases between them. Per the germline V gene, CDR1 is ENHRY and CDR2 is SYGVKD. In DNA, the CDR3 is TGTGCCATCAGTGGGGACAAGGGTTACACTGAAGCTTTCTTT. Protein product: CAISGDKGYTEAFF.

There are many counts of this clonotype. The chain carries TRBV2 and TRBJ1-1; D may be TRBD1 (6 bases). Looked up from germline, CDR1 is SNHLY and CDR2 is FYNNEI. Trimming shortened V by 6 bases and J by 0 bases, and 11 bases separated the two germline ends. This CDR3 region has 14 residues. The CDR3 reads CASSFGQLNTEAFF. The DNA for the CDR3 is TGTGCCAGCAGCTTCGGACAGCTGAACACTGAAGCTTTCTTT. Variable domain in full (rest from reference TRBV2 and TRBJ1-1): EPEVTQTPSHQVTQMGQEVILRCVPISNHLYFYWYRQILGQKVEFLVSFYNNEISEKSEIFDDQFSVERPDGSNFTLKIRSTKLEDSAMYFCASSFGQLNTEAFFGQGTRLTVV.

This clonotype was counted only a few times. The chain is built from TRBV28 and TRBJ2-1, with 8 bases identical to TRBD1. The V segment lost 5 bases and the J segment 3 bases; nucleotides outside the gene matches: 9. CDR3 length: 16 residues. Per germline, CDR1 MDHEN and CDR2 SYDVKM. In DNA, the CDR3 is TGTGCCAGCAGTGGCTGGGGAGGACAGGGCTACAATGAGCAGTTCTTC. It codes for CASSGWGGQGYNEQFF.

This clonotype was detected ten times or more. V and J are TRBV9 and TRBJ1-2; no firm D call. Per the germline V gene, CDR1 is SGDLS and CDR2 is YYNGEE. CDR3 length: 15 amino acids. The V end was cut by 0 bases, the J end by 1 base, with 10 bases between. CDR3 in amino acids: CASSVGDPFNYGYTF. For the CDR3, the DNA is TGTGCCAGCAGCGTAGGCGACCCCTTTAACTATGGCTACACCTTC. The full variable domain, in which reference TRBV9 and TRBJ1-2 provide the parts outside the CDR3, is DSGVTQTPKHLITATGQRVTLRCSPRSGDLSVYWYQQSLDQGLQFLIQYYNGEERAKGNILERFSAQQFPDLHSELNLSSLELGDSALYFCASSVGDPFNYGYTFGSGTRLTVV.

The chain recombines TRBV7-7 with TRBJ2-7; maybe TRBD1 (5 bases). Per germline, CDR1 SSHAT and CDR2 FNYEAQ (reference sequence). V was trimmed by 3 bases and J by 3 bases, leaving 9 bases between them. The CDR3 consists of 13 residues. The CDR3 is CASSLDTDYEQYF. CDR3 DNA: TGTGCCAGCAGCTTGGACACTGACTACGAGCAGTACTTC.

This clonotype occurred a few times. The rearrangement joins TRBV3-1 to TRBJ1-2; weak D call: TRBD1 (6 bases). V was cut by 6 bases and J by 5 bases, with 13 bases left in between. The CDR3 is made up of 13 amino acids. CDR1 and CDR2 from the germline V gene are LGHDT and YNNKEL (reference sequence). The CDR3 sequence: CASSLGQRYGYTF. CDR3 DNA sequence: TGTGCCAGCAGTCTTGGACAGAGGTATGGCTACACCTTC.

This clonotype occurred many times. V is TRBV29-1 and J is TRBJ2-3; no reliable D call. Looked up from germline, CDR1 is SQVTM and CDR2 is ANQGSEA. This CDR3 comprises 12 residues. V shed 2 bases and J shed 4 bases, with 7 bases lying between them. CDR3 sequence (DNA): TGCAGCGTTGAAACGGGCCCAGATACGCAGTATTTT. This translates into CSVETGPDTQYF.

J is TRBJ2-3 and V is TRBV29-1; TRBD2 matches 7 bases. The V segment lost 1 base and the J segment 2 bases; nucleotides outside the gene matches: 3. Germline CDR1 is SQVTM and CDR2 is ANQGSEA. The CDR3 totals 14 residues. CDR3 in amino acids: CSVEGGGNTDTQYF. CDR3 bases: TGCAGCGTTGAAGGGGGGGGGAACACAGATACGCAGTATTTT.

This clonotype was detected ten times or more. V gene TRBV7-6 combines with J gene TRBJ2-7; the D is unclear. Trimming took off 3 bases at V and 5 bases at J, with 14 bases between the two ends. The length of the CDR3 is 14 residues. Germline V gene data show CDR1 as SGHVS and CDR2 as FNYEAQ. The chain's CDR3 is CASSFSEYPNEQYF. Here the CDR3 DNA reads TGTGCCAGCAGCTTTTCGGAGTACCCTAACGAGCAGTACTTC.

The chain is built from TRBV24-1 and TRBJ2-3; unclear D gene. The germline V and J ends were trimmed by 1 base and 7 bases, with 14 bases remaining between them. CDR1 is KGHDR and CDR2 is SFDVKD in the germline V gene. The CDR3 runs to 15 residues. Here the CDR3 DNA reads TGTGCCACCAGTGATTTTCCGGAAGACATGTATACGCAGTATTTT. Its protein is CATSDFPEDMYTQYF.

This chain connects TRBV19 to TRBJ1-5; 11 bases match TRBD1. V was clipped by 5 bases and J by 8 bases; unmatched bases: 5. The CDR3 extends over 14 amino acids. The germline CDR1 and CDR2 sequences are LNHDA and SQIVND (reference sequence). DNA of the CDR3: TGTGCCAGTAGTCCTGGGACAGGGGGGAAGCCCCAGCATTTT. It encodes CASSPGTGGKPQHF.

This clonotype was found many times. The chain carries TRBV9 and TRBJ1-2; no firm D call. The CDR3 is 15 amino acids. The V gene's germline CDR1 is SGDLS and CDR2 YYNGEE. Trimming stripped 3 bases from V and 2 bases from J, with 14 bases between. CDR3: CASSAMDHINYGYTF. As DNA, the CDR3 is TGTGCCAGCAGCGCGATGGATCACATCAACTATGGCTACACCTTC.

This clonotype has ten or more counts. V and J are TRBV11-3 and TRBJ2-1; D is undetermined. Trimming took 2 bases from V and 10 from J, leaving 12 bases between them. CDR1 and CDR2 (germline): SGHNT, YENEEA. This CDR3 is 13 amino acids long. CDR3 coding DNA: TGTGCCAGCAGCTTATCCGGCCGATGGGAGCAGTTCTTC. It yields the protein CASSLSGRWEQFF.

The chain employs TRBV20-1 and TRBJ2-7, with D uncertain. CDR1 DFQATT and CDR2 SNEGSKA come from the germline V gene (reference sequence). V was trimmed by 2 bases and J by 0 bases, leaving 8 bases between them. The CDR3 is 13 amino acids. CDR3 residues: CSARFPSSYEQYF. The CDR3 coding sequence is TGCAGTGCTAGATTCCCCTCCTCCTACGAGCAGTACTTC.

In its sample, this clonotype was seen many times. V is TRBV5-4 and J is TRBJ2-5, with 11 bases lining up with TRBD2. The CDR3 runs to 17 residues. CDR1 and CDR2 from the germline V gene are SGHNT and YYREEE (reference sequence). Trimming removed 4 bases from V and 4 bases from J; junction bases left unmatched: 12. The CDR3 region is CASSHLAGGSYAETQYF. The CDR3 DNA is TGTGCCAGCAGCCATTTAGCGGGGGGGTCATATGCAGAGACCCAGTACTTC.

This clonotype has a count of ten or more. The gene calls are TRBV20-1 and TRBJ2-1, with unresolved D. Trimming took 0 bases from V and 8 from J, leaving 17 bases between them. CDR1 is DFQATT, CDR2 SNEGSKA, per germline (reference sequence). This CDR3 has 15 amino acids. The DNA for the CDR3 is TGCAGTGCTAGAGAAGAGATCGGGTACGGCGATGAGCAGTTCTTC. Encoded protein: CSAREEIGYGDEQFF.

This clonotype was counted a single time. A much larger clone differs by one base, so this may be a read error. No conserved phenylalanine or tryptophan ends this CDR3, so it is likely a read error. V is TRBV5-8 and J is TRBJ1-4, with D possibly being TRBD1 (6 bases). The germline V gene encodes CDR1 SGHTS and CDR2 YDEGEE. CDR3 length: 14 amino acids. The germline V and J ends were trimmed by 1 base and 8 bases, with 12 bases remaining between them. CDR3 amino acids: CASSLRGGREKLFL. In nucleotides, the CDR3 is TGTGCCAGCAGCTTGAGAGGGGGAAGGGAAAAACTGTTTTTG.

This sequence joins TRBV18 and TRBJ1-3; D call uncertain. This CDR3 has 15 residues. Trimming pared 0 bases from V and 2 bases from J, leaving 8 bases between. Looked up from germline, CDR1 is KGHSH and CDR2 is LQKENI. CDR3 region: CASSPPGGAGNTIYF. DNA for the CDR3: TGTGCCAGCTCACCACCGGGCGGCGCTGGAAACACCATATATTTT.

This clonotype was recorded at least ten times. This chain connects TRBV27 to TRBJ1-4, with D possibly matching TRBD1 (6 bases). Germline-derived CDR1 and CDR2 are MNHEY and SMNVEV (reference sequence). The CDR3 consists of 14 residues. V was trimmed by 2 bases and J by 8 bases, leaving 12 bases between them. CDR3 DNA sequence: TGTGCCAGCAGTTTAGCGGCAGGGGACGAAAAACTGTTTTTT. It is translated as CASSLAAGDEKLFF.

This clonotype was observed at least ten times. The chain is built from TRBV10-3 and TRBJ1-2; the D gene is possibly TRBD1 (5 bases). In germline, CDR1 is ENHRY, CDR2 SYGVKD. The CDR3 totals 16 residues. V lost 6 bases and J 2 bases, leaving 19 bases between the germline ends. The CDR3 protein is CAISPGRGALNYGYTF. The CDR3 region has the DNA TGTGCCATCAGCCCCGGGAGAGGGGCTCTAAACTATGGCTACACCTTC.

In its sample, this clonotype was seen a few times. A much more abundant neighbour one base away suggests this may be a read error. The chain is built from TRBV9 and TRBJ1-2, with TRBD1 matching over 7 bases. The CDR3 contains 13 residues. Germline V gives CDR1 SGDLS, CDR2 YYNGEE. The CDR3 DNA is TGTGTCAGCAGCCAATCAGGGGGCTATGGCTACACCTTC. It specifies CVSSQSGGYGYTF.

This clonotype was counted ten times or more. The chain employs TRBV7-7 and TRBJ2-3; TRBD2 matches at 15 bases. Trimming cost V 4 bases and J 6 bases; bases outside gene matches: 2. This CDR3 has 15 amino acids. Germline CDR1 SSHAT, CDR2 FNYEAQ (reference sequence). The DNA for the CDR3 is TGTGCCAGCAGCTCCGGACTAGCGGGAGGGGATACGCAGTATTTT. It yields the protein CASSSGLAGGDTQYF.

The sample holds many counts of this clonotype. The J gene is TRBJ2-1, the V gene TRBV3-1, with 11 bases fitting TRBD1. Germline lookup yields CDR1 LGHDT and CDR2 YNNKEL (reference sequence). The V segment lost 5 bases and the J segment 4 bases; nucleotides outside the gene matches: 7. The CDR3 spans 16 residues. CDR3 bases: TGTGCCAGCAGCACGATCGGGACAGGGGGTTACAATGAGCAGTTCTTC. It translates to CASSTIGTGGYNEQFF.